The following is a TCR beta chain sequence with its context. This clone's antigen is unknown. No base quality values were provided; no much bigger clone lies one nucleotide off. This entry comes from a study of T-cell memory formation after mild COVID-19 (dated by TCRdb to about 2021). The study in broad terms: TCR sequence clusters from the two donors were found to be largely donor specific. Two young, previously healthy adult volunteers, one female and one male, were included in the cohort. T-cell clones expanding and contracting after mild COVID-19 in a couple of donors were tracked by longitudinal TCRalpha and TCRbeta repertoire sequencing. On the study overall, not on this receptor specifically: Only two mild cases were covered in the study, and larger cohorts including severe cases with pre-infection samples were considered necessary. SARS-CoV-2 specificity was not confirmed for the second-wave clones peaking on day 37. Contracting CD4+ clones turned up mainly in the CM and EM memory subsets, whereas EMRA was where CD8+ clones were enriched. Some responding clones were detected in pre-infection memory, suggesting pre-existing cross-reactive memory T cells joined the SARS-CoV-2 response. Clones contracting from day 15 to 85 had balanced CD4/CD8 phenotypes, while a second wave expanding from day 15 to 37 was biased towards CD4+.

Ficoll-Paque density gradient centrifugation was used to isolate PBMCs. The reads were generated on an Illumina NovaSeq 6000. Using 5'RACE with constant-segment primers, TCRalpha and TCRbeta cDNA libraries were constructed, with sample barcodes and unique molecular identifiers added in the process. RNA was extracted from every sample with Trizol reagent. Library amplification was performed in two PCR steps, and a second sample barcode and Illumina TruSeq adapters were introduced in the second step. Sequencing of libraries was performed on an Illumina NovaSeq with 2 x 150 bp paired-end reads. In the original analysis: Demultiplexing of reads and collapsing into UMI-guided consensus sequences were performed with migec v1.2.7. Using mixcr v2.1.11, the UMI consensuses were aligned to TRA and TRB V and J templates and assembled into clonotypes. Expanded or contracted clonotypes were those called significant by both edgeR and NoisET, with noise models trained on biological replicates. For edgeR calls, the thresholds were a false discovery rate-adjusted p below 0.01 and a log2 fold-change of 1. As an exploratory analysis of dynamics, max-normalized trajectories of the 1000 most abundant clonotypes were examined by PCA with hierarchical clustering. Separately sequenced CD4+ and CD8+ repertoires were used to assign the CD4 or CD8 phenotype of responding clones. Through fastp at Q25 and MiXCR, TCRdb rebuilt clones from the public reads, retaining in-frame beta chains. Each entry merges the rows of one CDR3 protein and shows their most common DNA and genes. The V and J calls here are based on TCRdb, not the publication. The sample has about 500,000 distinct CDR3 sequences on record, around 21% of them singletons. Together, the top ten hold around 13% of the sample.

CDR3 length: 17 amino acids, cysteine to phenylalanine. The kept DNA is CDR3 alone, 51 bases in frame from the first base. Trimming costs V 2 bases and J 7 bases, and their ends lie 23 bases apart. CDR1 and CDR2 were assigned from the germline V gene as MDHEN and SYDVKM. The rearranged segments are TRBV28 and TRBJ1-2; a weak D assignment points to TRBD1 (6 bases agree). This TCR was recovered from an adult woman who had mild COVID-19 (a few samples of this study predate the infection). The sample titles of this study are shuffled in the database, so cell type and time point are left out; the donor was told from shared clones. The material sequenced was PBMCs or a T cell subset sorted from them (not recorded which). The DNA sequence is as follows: TGTGCCAGCAGTTTACCAGGACAGTCCATACGTTTGGGTGGCTACACCTTC. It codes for CASSLPGQSIRLGGYTF.